The 4 T cell receptor beta chains below were found in one sample sequenced in a study of blood T cell repertoires in COVID-19. The assay was immunoSEQ multiplex PCR, and TCRdb's table has in-frame clones only and misses some. The sample yields under 200,000 clones, around 80% seen once. Sequenced: peripheral blood. All receptors derive from a woman aged 80 or over with active or convalescent COVID-19.

The rearrangement links TRBV3-1 (or the pseudogene TRBV3-2) to TRBJ2-7; weak D call: TRBD1 (6 bases). Trimming took off 0 bases at V and 0 bases at J, with 15 bases between the two ends. The CDR3 totals 17 residues. Germline V gene data show CDR1 as LGHDT and CDR2 as YNNKEL (reference sequence). In DNA form, the CDR3 reads TGTGCCAGCAGCCAAGATTGGAGGAACAGGGTCTCCTACGAGCAGTACTTC. Its protein is CASSQDWRNRVSYEQYF.

V usage is TRBV9 and J usage is TRBJ1-6; 8 bases match TRBD1. This CDR3 contains 17 residues. Germline CDR1 and CDR2: SGDLS and YYNGEE. V lost 3 bases to trimming and J lost 4 bases; unmatched junction nucleotides: 9. DNA of the CDR3: TGTGCCAGCAGCGGAGGGGGGACAGGAGGTTATAATTCACCCCTCCACTTT. Its protein is CASSGGGTGGYNSPLHF.

The rearrangement links TRBV6-5 to TRBJ1-1; maybe TRBD1 (5 bases). The germline V gene encodes CDR1 MNHEY and CDR2 SVGAGI. CDR3 size: 15 residues. V was cut by 6 bases and J by 0 bases, with 14 bases left in between. The DNA of the CDR3 is TGTGCCAGCAGCGCTCCGGACATTATGAACACTGAAGCTTTCTTT. Its protein product is CASSAPDIMNTEAFF.

V usage is TRBV11-3 and J usage is TRBJ1-2, with 11 bases aligning to TRBD1. The CDR3 is made up of 17 amino acids. Germline values: CDR1 SGHNT, CDR2 YENEEA. The ends lost 5 bases at V and 2 bases at J; junction bases unmatched: 10. The chain's CDR3 is CASSPGQGAQRNYGYTF. The CDR3 DNA follows: TGTGCCAGCAGCCCAGGACAGGGGGCGCAAAGGAACTATGGCTACACCTTC.